The rows below give T cell receptor beta chains drawn from one sample of a study of blood T cell repertoires in COVID-19. TCRdb's table, derived via immunoSEQ multiplex PCR, lists solely in-frame clones and lacks some. The sample shows fewer than 250,000 clones, approximately 82% of them seen only once. Specimen: peripheral blood. These receptor sequences come from a man aged 50-60 years with active or convalescent COVID-19. Both conserved end residues are part of each CDR3. Each record gives: J gene, clone size, V gene, D gene, CDR3 length, CDR3 protein, CDR3 DNA. The D gene is left open where the match is weak. Some rows have no size entry. The others give once, few or many, or a class for an expanded clone.

J: TRBJ2-2
size: -
V: TRBV18
D: TRBD2
length: 14
CDR3: CASSPTSGTGELFF
DNA: TGTGCCAGCTCACCAACTAGCGGCACCGGGGAGCTGTTTTTT

J: TRBJ2-5
size: -
V: TRBV6-2/TRBV6-3
D: TRBD2
length: 15
CDR3: CASSPLAGGDWTQYF
DNA: TGTGCCAGCAGTCCCTTAGCGGGGGGGGATTGGACCCAGTACTTC

J: TRBJ1-2
size: -
V: TRBV18
D: -
length: 12
CDR3: CASSPNEYGYTF
DNA: TGTGCCAGCTCACCCAATGAGTATGGCTACACCTTC

J: TRBJ2-7
size: once
V: TRBV5-1
D: -
length: 15
CDR3: CASNSPGPLAYEQYF
DNA: TGCGCCAGCAACTCTCCGGGTCCCCTTGCCTACGAGCAGTACTTC

J: TRBJ2-1
size: -
V: TRBV3-1/TRBV3-2
D: -
length: 16
CDR3: CASSQEASGVRGEQFF
DNA: TGTGCCAGCAGCCAAGAGGCGTCTGGCGTGCGGGGTGAGCAGTTCTTC

J: TRBJ2-3
size: few
V: TRBV4-1
D: -
length: 15
CDR3: CASSQESGGQFVRYF
DNA: TGCGCCAGCAGCCAGGAGAGCGGAGGCCAGTTTGTACGGTATTTT

J: TRBJ2-5
size: -
V: TRBV4-3
D: TRBD2
length: 16
CDR3: CASSPGKTGGPETQYF
DNA: TGCGCCAGCAGCCCCGGAAAGACGGGGGGGCCAGAGACCCAGTACTTC

J: TRBJ1-2
size: once
V: TRBV11-2
D: -
length: 13
CDR3: CASSPTANYGYTF
DNA: TGTGCCAGCAGCCCGACAGCTAACTATGGCTACACCTTC

J: TRBJ2-7
size: -
V: TRBV28
D: -
length: 15
CDR3: CASSSARQYSYEQYF
DNA: TGTGCCAGCAGCTCCGCAAGACAGTATTCCTACGAGCAGTACTTC

J: TRBJ1-1
size: -
V: TRBV11-1
D: -
length: 13
CDR3: CASSFTENTEAFF
DNA: TGTGCCAGCAGCTTTACAGAGAACACTGAAGCTTTCTTT

J: TRBJ2-1
size: -
V: TRBV27
D: TRBD2
length: 16
CDR3: CASSFRVAGASNEQFF
DNA: TGTGCCAGCAGTTTTAGAGTAGCGGGGGCGAGCAATGAGCAGTTCTTC

J: TRBJ2-1
size: -
V: TRBV30
D: -
length: 16
CDR3: CAWSVLSSRNYNEQFF
DNA: TGTGCCTGGAGTGTACTATCTAGCCGGAACTACAATGAGCAGTTCTTC

J: TRBJ1-4
size: -
V: TRBV10-3
D: TRBD1
length: 14
CDR3: CAISEEGAREKLFF
DNA: TGTGCCATCAGTGAAGAGGGGGCGCGGGAAAAACTGTTTTTT

J: TRBJ2-7
size: -
V: TRBV28
D: -
length: 13
CDR3: CASSLRSIYEQYF
DNA: TGTGCCAGCAGCCTTAGGAGTATCTACGAGCAGTACTTC

J: TRBJ2-5
size: -
V: TRBV24-1
D: -
length: 14
CDR3: CATSDLRTQETQYF
DNA: TGTGCCACCAGTGATTTACGAACTCAAGAGACCCAGTACTTC

J: TRBJ2-3
size: -
V: TRBV27
D: TRBD2
length: 17
CDR3: CASSLLLAGEVRDTQYF
DNA: TGTGCCAGCAGCCTACTACTAGCGGGGGAGGTTCGGGATACGCAGTATTTT

J: TRBJ2-3
size: -
V: TRBV2
D: TRBD2
length: 14
CDR3: CASRAGTSGDTQYF
DNA: TGTGCCAGCAGGGCCGGGACTAGCGGAGATACGCAGTATTTT

J: TRBJ2-1
size: -
V: TRBV4-2
D: -
length: 15
CDR3: CASSLTSSPADEQFF
DNA: TGTGCCAGCAGCCTTACTAGCTCACCCGCCGATGAGCAGTTCTTC

J: TRBJ2-3
size: -
V: TRBV7-2
D: TRBD2
length: 17
CDR3: CASSLPGLAAITDTQYF
DNA: TGTGCCAGCAGCTTACCGGGACTAGCGGCAATCACAGATACGCAGTATTTT

J: TRBJ1-5
size: -
V: TRBV30
D: -
length: 14
CDR3: CAWSGGGVGQPQHF
DNA: TGTGCCTGGAGTGGGGGAGGGGTCGGTCAGCCCCAGCATTTT

J: TRBJ2-3
size: -
V: TRBV7-2
D: TRBD2
length: 16
CDR3: CASSSGLAGGPNTQYF
DNA: TGTGCCAGCAGCTCCGGACTAGCGGGGGGGCCAAATACGCAGTATTTT

J: TRBJ2-7
size: -
V: TRBV27
D: TRBD1
length: 15
CDR3: CASSLAGQGAYEQYF
DNA: TGTGCCAGCAGTTTGGCTGGACAGGGGGCCTACGAGCAGTACTTC

J: TRBJ1-1
size: -
V: TRBV5-4
D: -
length: 13
CDR3: CASSSDSDTEAFF
DNA: TGTGCCAGCAGCTCCGACAGCGACACTGAAGCTTTCTTT

J: TRBJ2-7
size: many
V: TRBV28
D: -
length: 13
CDR3: CASSLPGGYEQYF
DNA: TGTGCCAGCAGTCTCCCCGGGGGATACGAGCAGTACTTC

J: TRBJ1-1
size: once
V: TRBV27
D: -
length: 15
CDR3: CASSLSWGGDTEAFF
DNA: TGTGCCAGCAGTTTATCGTGGGGGGGAGACACTGAAGCTTTCTTT

J: TRBJ2-1
size: once
V: TRBV30
D: -
length: 13
CDR3: CAWRRQSYNEQFF
DNA: TGTGCCTGGAGACGCCAGTCCTACAATGAGCAGTTCTTC

J: TRBJ1-5
size: -
V: TRBV6-5
D: -
length: 15
CDR3: CASSSGQTSNQPQHF
DNA: TGTGCCAGCAGTTCTGGACAGACTAGCAATCAGCCCCAGCATTTT

J: TRBJ2-1
size: -
V: TRBV4-3
D: TRBD2
length: 18
CDR3: CASSQVFRLAGGTNEQFF
DNA: TGCGCCAGCAGCCAAGTTTTTCGGCTAGCGGGGGGAACTAATGAGCAGTTCTTC

J: TRBJ1-1
size: once
V: TRBV7-6
D: -
length: 14
CDR3: CASSWAQGRTEAFF
DNA: TGTGCCAGCAGCTGGGCACAGGGACGGACTGAAGCTTTCTTT

J: TRBJ1-4
size: -
V: TRBV28
D: -
length: 13
CDR3: CASKRAGNEKLFF
DNA: TGTGCCAGCAAGCGGGCCGGTAATGAAAAACTGTTTTTT

J: TRBJ1-1
size: -
V: TRBV6-5
D: -
length: 12
CDR3: CASSRGNTEAFF
DNA: TGTGCCAGCAGTAGGGGGAACACTGAAGCTTTCTTT

J: TRBJ2-3
size: -
V: TRBV2
D: TRBD2
length: 19
CDR3: CASSPPGLAGHRGADTQYF
DNA: TGTGCCAGCAGTCCCCCGGGACTAGCGGGACATCGGGGGGCAGATACGCAGTATTTT

J: TRBJ1-6
size: -
V: TRBV30
D: TRBD1
length: 15
CDR3: CAWSTGDNGNSPLHF
DNA: TGTGCCTGGTCGACAGGGGATAACGGTAATTCACCCCTCCACTTT

J: TRBJ2-7
size: -
V: TRBV6-6
D: -
length: 12
CDR3: CASRMTRGEQYF
DNA: TGTGCCAGCAGAATGACTAGGGGCGAGCAGTACTTC

J: TRBJ2-5
size: -
V: TRBV9
D: TRBD1
length: 16
CDR3: CASSVGGDRGRETQYF
DNA: TGTGCCAGCAGCGTAGGGGGTGACAGGGGTCGTGAGACCCAGTACTTC

J: TRBJ1-6
size: -
V: TRBV5-4
D: -
length: 16
CDR3: CASSLGLGAPSSPLHF
DNA: TGTGCCAGCAGCTTGGGTCTGGGGGCACCGTCTTCACCCCTCCACTTT

J: TRBJ2-3
size: once
V: TRBV6-5
D: TRBD1
length: 14
CDR3: CASRLRGLSDTQYF
DNA: TGTGCCAGCAGGCTCAGGGGGCTCTCAGATACGCAGTATTTT

J: TRBJ2-5
size: -
V: TRBV6-2/TRBV6-3
D: TRBD1
length: 15
CDR3: CASSNHRDRQETQYF
DNA: TGTGCCAGCAGTAACCACCGGGACAGGCAAGAGACCCAGTACTTC

J: TRBJ2-7
size: -
V: TRBV6-5
D: TRBD2
length: 15
CDR3: CASSRSGTSDYEQYF
DNA: TGTGCCAGCAGTCGCTCCGGGACTAGCGACTACGAGCAGTACTTC

J: TRBJ1-6
size: -
V: TRBV28
D: TRBD1
length: 17
CDR3: CASSWLDRGPYNSPLHF
DNA: TGTGCCAGCAGTTGGTTGGACAGGGGACCCTATAATTCACCCCTCCACTTT

J: TRBJ2-3
size: -
V: TRBV28
D: -
length: 15
CDR3: CASSQGGAHTDTQYF
DNA: TGTGCCAGCAGCCAAGGCGGCGCGCACACAGATACGCAGTATTTT

J: TRBJ2-2
size: -
V: TRBV5-1
D: -
length: 16
CDR3: CASSLLAGARGGELFF
DNA: TGCGCCAGCAGCTTGTTGGCAGGGGCCCGGGGCGGGGAGCTGTTTTTT

J: TRBJ1-2
size: -
V: TRBV20-1
D: -
length: 13
CDR3: CSASLPREEGYTF
DNA: TGCAGTGCTAGTCTGCCCAGGGAGGAAGGCTACACCTTC

J: TRBJ2-1
size: -
V: TRBV10-1
D: TRBD2
length: 17
CDR3: CASSGPDGLAGGNEQFF
DNA: TGCGCCAGCAGTGGCCCCGACGGGCTAGCGGGAGGTAATGAGCAGTTCTTC

J: TRBJ2-7
size: -
V: TRBV27
D: -
length: 15
CDR3: CASSLFGGTYYEQYF
DNA: TGTGCCAGCAGTTTATTTGGCGGGACGTACTACGAGCAGTACTTC

J: TRBJ1-4
size: -
V: TRBV3-1/TRBV3-2
D: -
length: 14
CDR3: CASSPGGAGEKLFF
DNA: TGTGCCAGCAGCCCCGGGGGGGCCGGGGAAAAACTGTTTTTT

J: TRBJ2-1
size: -
V: TRBV5-4
D: -
length: 16
CDR3: CASSSSSEIRYNEQFF
DNA: TGTGCCAGCAGCAGTAGCTCCGAGATAAGATACAATGAGCAGTTCTTC